This T cell receptor (beta chain) emerged from a study of control samples from healthy donors and cancer patients. Data came from immunoSEQ multiplex PCR; TCRdb stores just in-frame clones and leaves some out. The sample contains approximately 68,000 clones, over 80% of which appear only once. The V gene end was trimmed by 3 bases and the J gene end by 3 bases; junction bases not matched to a gene: 7. The CDR3 is 15 amino acids. From germline, CDR1 is KGHSH and CDR2 LQKENI. The clonotype comes from a man aged 60 to 75 in good health. Sequenced: blood. The chain couples TRBV18 to TRBJ1-2, with TRBD1 matching 7 bases. The CDR3 here is CASSPRDSADYGYTF. For the CDR3, the DNA is TGTGCCAGCTCACCTCGGGACAGCGCCGACTATGGCTACACCTTC.